This T cell receptor (beta chain) was identified in a study of blood T cell repertoires in COVID-19. Study summary: The samples span acute and convalescent COVID-19 from the United States, Italy and Spain. T cells, B-cell-depleted T cells, or PBMCs provided the cDNA or gDNA that served as material.

Per the original data handling: The assay estimated nucleated cells by amplifying reference gene primers. Data came from immunoSEQ multiplex PCR; TCRdb stores just in-frame clones and leaves some out. V and J calls and clone size come straight from that table; D and trimming were deduced from the DNA. The sample contains some 65,000 clones, 65% to 80% of which appear only once. The CDR3 runs to 15 residues. In germline, CDR1 is ENHRY, CDR2 SYGVKD. V lost 0 bases to trimming and J lost 9 bases, with 16 bases between them. Specimen: peripheral blood. The V gene is TRBV10-3, the J gene TRBJ2-3; D may be TRBD1 (6 bases). The clonotype originates from a woman between 70 and 85 years old with acute or convalescent COVID-19. In DNA form, the CDR3 reads TGTGCCATCAGTGAGTCGAAGGGGGTCGGGGAAACGCAGTATTTT. Protein: CAISESKGVGETQYF.